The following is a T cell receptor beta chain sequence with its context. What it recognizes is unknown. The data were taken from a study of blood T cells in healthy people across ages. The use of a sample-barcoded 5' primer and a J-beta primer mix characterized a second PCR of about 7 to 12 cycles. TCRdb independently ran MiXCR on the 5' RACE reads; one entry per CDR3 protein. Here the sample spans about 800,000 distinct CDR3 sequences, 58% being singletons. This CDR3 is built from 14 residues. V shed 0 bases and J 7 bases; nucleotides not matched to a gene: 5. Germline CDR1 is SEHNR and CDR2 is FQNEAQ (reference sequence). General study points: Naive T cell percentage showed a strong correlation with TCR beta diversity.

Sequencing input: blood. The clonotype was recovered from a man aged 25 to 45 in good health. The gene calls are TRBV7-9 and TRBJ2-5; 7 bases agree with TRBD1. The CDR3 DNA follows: TGTGCCAGCAGCTTAGCGACAGGGTCCACGACCCAGTACTTC. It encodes CASSLATGSTTQYF.